This record covers a single T cell receptor beta chain. What it binds is unknown. The record originates from a study of long-term antiretroviral therapy in people with HIV. Whole-study results and caveats: Blood dates from the mid-2000s to the late 2010s, possibly under older ART regimens.

The V segment lost 8 bases and the J segment 4 bases; nucleotides outside the gene matches: 6. The CDR3 runs 14 residues. The germline CDR1 and CDR2 sequences are SGHRS and YFSETQ. Survey level was the resolution at which the v3.0 immunoSEQ assay ran. Only in-frame clones appear in the TCRdb table, and some are missing; sequencing was by immunoSEQ multiplex PCR. Here the sample spans 7,500 to 10,000 clones, more than 80% being singletons. This receptor was obtained from a man in his forties with HIV. The starting material was unsorted PBMCs, obtained 0.7 years after starting antiretroviral therapy. The gene calls are TRBV5-1 and TRBJ1-3; 10 bases line up with TRBD1. The CDR3 DNA reads TGCGCCAGTCTCGACAGGGGGCGCGGAAACACCATATATTTT. As protein: CASLDRGRGNTIYF. The whole variable domain, remainder taken from reference TRBV5-1 and TRBJ1-3, is KAGVTQTPRYLIKTRGQQVTLSCSPISGHRSVSWYQQTPGQGLQFLFEYFSETQRNKGNFPGRFSGRQFSNSRSEMNVSTLELGDSALYLCASLDRGRGNTIYFGEGSWLTVV.